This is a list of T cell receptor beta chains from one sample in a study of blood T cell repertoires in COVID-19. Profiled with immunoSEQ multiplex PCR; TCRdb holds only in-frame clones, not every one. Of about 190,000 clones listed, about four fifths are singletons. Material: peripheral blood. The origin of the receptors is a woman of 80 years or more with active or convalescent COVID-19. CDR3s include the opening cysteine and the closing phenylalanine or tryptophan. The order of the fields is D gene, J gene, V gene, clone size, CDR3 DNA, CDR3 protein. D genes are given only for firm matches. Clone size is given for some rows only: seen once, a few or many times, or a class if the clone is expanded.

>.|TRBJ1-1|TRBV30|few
TGTGCCTGGAGTGCCGGGAGCGCTGAAGCTTTCTTT
CAWSAGSAEAFF
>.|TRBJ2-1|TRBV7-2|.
TGTGCCAGCAGTCCCGTTTACAATGAGCAGTTCTTC
CASSPVYNEQFF
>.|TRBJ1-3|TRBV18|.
TGTGCCAGCGCGACCGGGACAAAGAGCTCTGGAAACACCATATATTTT
CASATGTKSSGNTIYF
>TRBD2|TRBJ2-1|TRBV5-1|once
TGCGCCAGCAGCTTGGTCGGACTAGCGGGAAGCAATGAGCAGTTCTTC
CASSLVGLAGSNEQFF
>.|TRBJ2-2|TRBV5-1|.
TGCGCCAGCAGCTTGGCGGGAGAAACCGGGGAGCTGTTTTTT
CASSLAGETGELFF
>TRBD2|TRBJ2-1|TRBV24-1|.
TGTGCCACCAGTGATCCCCGAGCGGGGAGCTCCTACAATGAGCAGTTCTTC
CATSDPRAGSSYNEQFF
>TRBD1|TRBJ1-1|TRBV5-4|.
TGTGCCAGCAGCCTGAAAGGGGGCTTCACTGAAGCTTTCTTT
CASSLKGGFTEAFF
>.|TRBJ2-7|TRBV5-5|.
TGTGCCAGCAGCTCGGGGGGCGAACCCTACGAGCAGTACTTC
CASSSGGEPYEQYF
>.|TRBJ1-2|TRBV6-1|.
TGTGCCAGCAGTGAAGTCGGGGGAGGGCTAAGCTATGGCTACACCTTC
CASSEVGGGLSYGYTF
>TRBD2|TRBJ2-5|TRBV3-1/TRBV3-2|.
TGTGCCAGCAGTGGGACTAGCGGTCGAGAGACCCAGTACTTC
CASSGTSGRETQYF
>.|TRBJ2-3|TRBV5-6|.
TGTGCCAGCAGCCCCCAGGGCACCTACACAGATACGCAGTATTTT
CASSPQGTYTDTQYF
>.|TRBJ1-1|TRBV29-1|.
TGCAGCGCCAACAGGCAGGGGAACACTGAAGCTTTCTTT
CSANRQGNTEAFF
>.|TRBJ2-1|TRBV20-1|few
TGCAGTGTATCTCTTGAGCAGTTCTTC
CSVSLEQFF
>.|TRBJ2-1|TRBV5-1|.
TGCGCCAGCAGCACCCCGGGGGGCGCTCCCTACAATGAGCAGTTCTTC
CASSTPGGAPYNEQFF
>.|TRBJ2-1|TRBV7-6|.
TGTGCAAGCAGCTGGGTAGCGGTTTCCTACAATGAGCAGTTCTTC
CASSWVAVSYNEQFF
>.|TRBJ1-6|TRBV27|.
TGTGCCAGCAGTTCATTGTATAATTCACCCCTCCACTTT
CASSSLYNSPLHF
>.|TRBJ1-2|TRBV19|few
TGTGCCAGTAGTATAGATCTGGGTACCGGGGGAGCTGGCTACACCTTC
CASSIDLGTGGAGYTF
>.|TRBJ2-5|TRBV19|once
TGTGCCAGCTCACTGGGGCTTCTACAAGAGACCCAGTACTTC
CASSLGLLQETQYF
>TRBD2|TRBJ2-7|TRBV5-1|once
TGCGCCAGCACCCCCGGACTAGCGGGAGGGGAGCAGTACTTC
CASTPGLAGGEQYF
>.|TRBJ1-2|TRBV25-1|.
TGTGCCAGCAGTCCCCCGAGCAGGTTCGGCTATGGCTACACCTTC
CASSPPSRFGYGYTF
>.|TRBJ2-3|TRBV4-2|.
TGTGCCAGCAGCCAAGGGGCAACAGATACGCAGTATTTT
CASSQGATDTQYF
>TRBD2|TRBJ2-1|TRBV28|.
TGTGCCAGCAGCAGACTAGCGGGAGGGGACAATGAGCAGTTCTTC
CASSRLAGGDNEQFF
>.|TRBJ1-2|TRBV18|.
TGTGCCAGCTCACCACAAACCCAGGGATCTGGCTACACCTTC
CASSPQTQGSGYTF
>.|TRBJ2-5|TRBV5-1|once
TGCGCCAGCAGCACAGGCCAGAAGGGTATGGAGACCCAGTACTTC
CASSTGQKGMETQYF
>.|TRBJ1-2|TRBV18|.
TGTGCCAGCTCAACAACTAGACGTGGCGGCTACACCTTC
CASSTTRRGGYTF
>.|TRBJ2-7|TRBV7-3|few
TGTGCCAGCAGCTTAACAGCCGGAGGGGACGAGCAGTACTTC
CASSLTAGGDEQYF
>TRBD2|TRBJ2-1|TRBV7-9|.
TGTGCCAGCAGAGGGACTAGCGGGATCTACAATGAGCAGTTCTTC
CASRGTSGIYNEQFF
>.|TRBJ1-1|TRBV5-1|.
TGCGCCAGCAGACAGACAGGAGGGAACACTGAAGCTTTCTTT
CASRQTGGNTEAFF
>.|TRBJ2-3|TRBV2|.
TGTGCCAGCAAAGTAGAGCGGAGCACAGATACGCAGTATTTT
CASKVERSTDTQYF
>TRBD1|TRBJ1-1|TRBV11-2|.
TGTGCCAGCAGCTTAGTTCTCCCGGGACAGGGGGAAGCTTTCTTT
CASSLVLPGQGEAFF
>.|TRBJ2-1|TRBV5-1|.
TGCGCCAGCAGCCCGAGAGGGACTTGGGAAGGCGGTGAGCAGTTCTTC
CASSPRGTWEGGEQFF
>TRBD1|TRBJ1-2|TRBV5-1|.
TGCGCCAGCAGCTTGAGCGGGACAGGGACGGATGGCTATGGCTACACCTTC
CASSLSGTGTDGYGYTF
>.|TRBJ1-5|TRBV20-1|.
TGCAGTGCTAGTCCCCCTTCGACAGATAGCAATCAGCCCCAGCATTTT
CSASPPSTDSNQPQHF
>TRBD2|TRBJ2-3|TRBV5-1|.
TGCGCCAGCAGCTTGACTGGCGGGAGTTCGGGAGATACGCAGTATTTT
CASSLTGGSSGDTQYF
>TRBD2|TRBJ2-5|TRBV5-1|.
TGCGCCAGCAGCTTGGCGGGAGGGACCGGCGAGACCCAGTACTTC
CASSLAGGTGETQYF
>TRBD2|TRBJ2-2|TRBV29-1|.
TGCAGCGTCGCTAGCGGTACCGGGGAGCTGTTTTTT
CSVASGTGELFF
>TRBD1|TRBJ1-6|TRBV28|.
TGTGCCAGCGACCGGGACAGGGCAGGGTCCTATAATTCACCCCTCCACTTT
CASDRDRAGSYNSPLHF
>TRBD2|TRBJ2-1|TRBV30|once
TGTGCCTGGAGTGGACTAGCGGGAGATGAGCAGTTCTTC
CAWSGLAGDEQFF
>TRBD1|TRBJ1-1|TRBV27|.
TGTGCCAGCAGTTTATACAGGGGCTCTCGCACTGAAGCTTTCTTT
CASSLYRGSRTEAFF
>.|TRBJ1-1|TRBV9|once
TGTGCCAGCAGCGTAACAGGGATGAACACTGAAGCTTTCTTT
CASSVTGMNTEAFF
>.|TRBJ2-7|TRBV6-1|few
TGTGCCAGCAGTGACCTACCGGGACTCCGCTACGAGCAGTACTTC
CASSDLPGLRYEQYF
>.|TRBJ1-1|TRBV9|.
TGTGCCAGCAGCGTAGGAGTAAACAGTTTGAACACTGAAGCTTTCTTT
CASSVGVNSLNTEAFF
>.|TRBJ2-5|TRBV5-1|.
TGCGCCAGCAGCTTGGGGGGCCCCGGGGAGACCCAGTACTTC
CASSLGGPGETQYF
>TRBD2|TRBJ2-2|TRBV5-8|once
TGTGCCAGCAGCTTTAGCGGGAGGGCCCACACCGGGGAGCTGTTTTTT
CASSFSGRAHTGELFF
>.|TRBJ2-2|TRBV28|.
TGTGCCAGCAGTTTAGGAGGGCGAGGCACCGGGGAGCTGTTTTTT
CASSLGGRGTGELFF
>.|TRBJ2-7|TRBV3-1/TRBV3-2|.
TGTGCCAGCAGCCAATGGGGCACGGAATCCTACGAGCAGTACTTC
CASSQWGTESYEQYF
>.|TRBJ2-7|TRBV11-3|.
TGTGCCAGCAGCTTAGAAGCCCACTCCTACGAGCAGTACTTC
CASSLEAHSYEQYF
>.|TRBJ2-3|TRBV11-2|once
TGTGCCAGCACCCGGTATATCTTGGGGCCCTTCAGCACAGATACGCAGTATTTT
CASTRYILGPFSTDTQYF
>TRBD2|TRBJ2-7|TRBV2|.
TGTGCCAGCAGGGCTAGCGGACTCTTCTACGAGCAGTACTTC
CASRASGLFYEQYF
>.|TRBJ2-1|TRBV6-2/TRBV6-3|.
TGTGCCAGCAGACCTTCAGGGGGGCCAGGGAATGAGCAGTTCTTC
CASRPSGGPGNEQFF
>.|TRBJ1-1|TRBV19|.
TGTGCCAGTTTAGACAGAGTGAACACTGAAGCTTTCTTT
CASLDRVNTEAFF
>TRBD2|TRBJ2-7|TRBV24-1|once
TGTGCCACCAGTGAGCCCCGGGCTAGCGGGAGACACGAGCAGTACTTC
CATSEPRASGRHEQYF
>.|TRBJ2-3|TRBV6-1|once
TGTGCCAGCAGTGAAGTGGGCAGTCGCACAGATACGCAGTATTTT
CASSEVGSRTDTQYF
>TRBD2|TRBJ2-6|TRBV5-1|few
TGCGCCAGCAGCCAAATTCGGGGGGGCGCTGGGGCCAACGTCCTGACTTTC
CASSQIRGGAGANVLTF
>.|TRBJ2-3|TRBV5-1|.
TGCGCCAGCAGCTATAACACAGATACGCAGTATTTT
CASSYNTDTQYF
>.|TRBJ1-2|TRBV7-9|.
TGTGCCAGCAGCCTAAGGGACACCTGGGGCTACACCTTC
CASSLRDTWGYTF
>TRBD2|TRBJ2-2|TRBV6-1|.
TGTGCCAGCAGTGAGCAGCTAGCGGGGGCGAACACCGGGGAGCTGTTTTTT
CASSEQLAGANTGELFF